Listed below are T cell receptor beta chains from one sample, sequenced in a study of OX40 agonist ivuxolimab in advanced cancers. Generated by immunoSEQ multiplex PCR, the TCRdb table keeps only in-frame clones and is missing some. This sample has around 81,000 clones, with around four fifths found just once. The material sequenced was CD4+ or CD8+ T cells sorted from blood, taken in a trial of the OX40 agonist ivuxolimab. The receptor source for this set is an adult with an advanced solid tumor such as melanoma, head and neck, liver or kidney cancer. CDR3s include the opening cysteine and the closing phenylalanine or tryptophan. Expanded clones are given a class, and other clones once, few, many or no size at all.

clone_size,v_call,cdr3_aa
NA,TRBV9,CASSVEGQGRNEQFF
NA,TRBV5-5,CASSAGQGGRTYEQYF
once,TRBV5-4,CASSLGSERGGELFF
NA,TRBV4-3,CASSQEAGASVEKLFF
NA,TRBV15,CATSREGVKETQYF
NA,TRBV5-3,CARSLTGFGEETQYF
NA,TRBV5-6,CASSPAGGSQETQYF
NA,TRBV5-1,CASSEGTASTDTQYF
NA,TRBV27,CASSRGQRGTEAFF
NA,TRBV7-2,CASSLGPAGLSTDTQYF
NA,TRBV7-9,CASSLDQSSPQFF
once,TRBV7-3,CASSLGMNTEAFF
NA,TRBV7-2,CASSLGVAPNTGELFF
NA,TRBV28,CASSTGQGRNEQFF
NA,TRBV4-1,CASSQETSGRTDTQYF
NA,TRBV28,CASSSTRQARGYTF
NA,TRBV29-1,CSVETGAPEAFF
once,TRBV5-1,CASHDPGGNEQYF
NA,TRBV5-5,CASSRDLAYTQYF
NA,TRBV5-8,CASSFVAFEPNQPQHF
few,TRBV9,CASSVGGRVGEQYF
NA,TRBV30,CAWSVLRDGISGNTIYF
NA,TRBV13,CASSRLRGQPQHF
once,TRBV28,CASSLPPRREEDTEAFF
once,TRBV27,CASGPGANVLTF
few,TRBV10-3,CAISESPSYEQYF
NA,TRBV4-2,CASSPGGITNEKLFF
NA,TRBV5-1,CASSLSGQFTDTQYF
once,TRBV28,CASSLGHNNEQFF
NA,TRBV27,CASSLGDSVNEQFF
NA,TRBV4-1,CASSPGTSGSYEQYF
NA,TRBV7-8,CASSSARLGGNQPQHF
few,TRBV4-1,CASSQDPLFVETQYF
NA,TRBV5-1,CASSLEGGTEVSEQFF
NA,TRBV18,CASSRNRGSTNEKLFF
once,TRBV7-3,CASSPGTSTDTQYF
NA,TRBV30,CAWSAGGYEQFF
NA,TRBV6-5,CASSSRAGGRNTQYF
NA,TRBV4-1,CASSQFRQGASSAYNSPLHF
many,TRBV6-5,CASTLHRPGELFF
NA,TRBV4-3,CASSQDHLAGALDEQYF
NA,TRBV7-8,CASSSTFTEAFF
NA,TRBV5-1,CASSMDSAGSQPQHF
NA,TRBV7-9,CASRNRAQETQYF
NA,TRBV11-1,CASSHADTQYF
NA,TRBV7-8,CASSLTIGGTGELFF
NA,TRBV15,CATSRDITPEAFF
NA,TRBV19,CASSRLDRGPIDTQYF
NA,TRBV27,CASSLQGRGYNEQFF
once,TRBV7-2,CASSLAGGTSSYNEQFF
NA,TRBV19,CASRARLAGGETQYF
NA,TRBV6-4,CASSDFERRQSIVGNQPQHF
few,TRBV15,CATSSSGTNEQFF
NA,TRBV30,CAWKTPLYTDTQYF
NA,TRBV11-3,CASSLDTYNEQFF